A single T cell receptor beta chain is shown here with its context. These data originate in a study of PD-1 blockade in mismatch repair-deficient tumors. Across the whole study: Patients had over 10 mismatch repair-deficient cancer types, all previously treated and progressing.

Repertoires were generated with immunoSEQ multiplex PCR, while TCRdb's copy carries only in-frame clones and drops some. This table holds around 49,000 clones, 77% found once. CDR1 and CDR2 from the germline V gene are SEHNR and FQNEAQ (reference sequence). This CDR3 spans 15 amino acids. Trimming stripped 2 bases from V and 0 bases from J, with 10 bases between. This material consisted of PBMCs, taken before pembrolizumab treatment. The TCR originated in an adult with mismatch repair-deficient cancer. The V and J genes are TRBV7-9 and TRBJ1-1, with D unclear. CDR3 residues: CASSLRAGMNTEAFF. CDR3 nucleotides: TGTGCCAGCAGCTTACGGGCAGGCATGAACACTGAAGCTTTCTTT.